The entry below describes one T cell receptor (beta chain). The sample comes from a study of blood T cell repertoires in COVID-19. Symptom resolution, clearance, or two negative PCRs marked donors in Cohort 3 as recovered. Profiling relied on immunoSEQ multiplex PCR, and the TCRdb table lists in-frame clones only, not all of them. This repertoire shows some 400,000 clones, 85% to 90% found once; its top ten account for 1% to 1.3%. This TCR was recovered from a man aged 30 to 39 who had recovered from COVID-19. Sequencing was carried out using PBMCs or T cells enriched from blood (not recorded which).

The CDR3 sequence: CASSELQGATLHF. The CDR3 DNA reads TGTGCCAGCAGTGAATTACAGGGCGCGACCCTCCACTTT. The chain is built from TRBV2 and TRBJ1-6; a weak D match, TRBD1 (6 bases). CDR3 size: 13 residues. V was trimmed by 2 bases and J by 14 bases, leaving 13 bases between them. From germline, CDR1 is SNHLY and CDR2 FYNNEI.